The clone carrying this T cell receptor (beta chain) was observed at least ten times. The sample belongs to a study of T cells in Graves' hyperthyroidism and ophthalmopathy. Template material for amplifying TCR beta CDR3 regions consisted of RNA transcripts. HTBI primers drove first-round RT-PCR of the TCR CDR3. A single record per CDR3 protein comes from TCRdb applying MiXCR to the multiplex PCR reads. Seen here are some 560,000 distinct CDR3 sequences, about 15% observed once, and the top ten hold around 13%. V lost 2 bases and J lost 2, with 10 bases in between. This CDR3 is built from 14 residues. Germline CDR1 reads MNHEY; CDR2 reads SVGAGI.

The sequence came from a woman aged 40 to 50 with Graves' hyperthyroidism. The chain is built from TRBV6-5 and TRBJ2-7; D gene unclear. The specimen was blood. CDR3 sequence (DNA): TGTGCCAGCAGTTACCAAGACGATGCCTACGAGCAGTACTTC. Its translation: CASSYQDDAYEQYF.